The source of this T cell receptor (beta chain) is a study of identical twins. J was trimmed by 0 bases and V by 5 bases; bases with no gene match: 0. Germline lookup yields CDR1 DFQATT and CDR2 SNEGSKA (reference sequence). CDR3 length: 13 residues. TCRdb re-called the 5' RACE reads with MiXCR, one entry per CDR3 protein. The sample includes under 900,000 distinct CDR3 sequences, 18% of them seen just once. This clonotype was counted ten times or more. These sequences were also reported in another study, on T cells expressing NK-cell markers.

The clonotype comes from a woman aged 18-29 years in good health. The specimen was PBMCs. The J gene is TRBJ2-4, the V gene TRBV20-1; TRBD1 agrees at 8 bases. CDR3 loop: CSAGQGAKNIQYF. As DNA, the CDR3 is TGCAGTGCTGGACAGGGAGCCAAAAACATTCAGTACTTC.